In this sample, the clone carrying this T cell receptor beta chain turned up a few times. After thawing and overnight rest, PBMC were stained with GMM-loaded CD1B tetramer, viability dye and anti-CD3 for sorting. The lipid loaded on the CD1B tetramers was C32 glucose monomycolate from Rhodococcus equi. CD14-expressing monocytes were removed from PBMC before cryopreservation and sorting. Tetramer-negative cells, around 110,000 per donor, were also sorted. This entry belongs to a study of T cells in tuberculosis. Study summary: Sequenced TCRs come from CD1B-GMM tetramer-binding T cells. Study-wide results and caveats: T cells binding CD1B-GMM tetramer weakly possibly escaped the sort.

Assay: immunoSEQ multiplex PCR; the TCRdb copy retains only in-frame clones and omits some. The sample carries more than 70,000 clones, approximately 91% recorded once. Source material: CD1b-GMM tetramer-negative cells sorted from PBMCs. The sequence derives from an adult woman with latent tuberculosis.

CDR3 nucleotides: TGTGCCAGCAGCAGACGAGGGACAGGGGGGACCTACACCTTC. The encoded protein is CASSRRGTGGTYTF. The V gene is TRBV5-8, the J gene TRBJ1-2, with TRBD1 matching over 11 bases. The germline V gene has CDR1 SGHTS and CDR2 YDEGEE. V gave up 4 bases and J gave up 10 bases; unmatched junction bases: 9. This CDR3 has 14 amino acids.